The rows below give T cell receptor beta chains drawn from one sample of a study of T cells in Graves' hyperthyroidism and ophthalmopathy. TCRdb reprocessed the multiplex PCR reads with MiXCR, giving one entry per CDR3 protein. The table shows about 280,000 distinct CDR3 sequences, with approximately 26% occurring only once. Source material: blood. These receptor sequences come from a man aged 40-49 years with Graves' hyperthyroidism that later progressed to Graves' ophthalmopathy. Each CDR3 is given with its conserved first and last residue. A D gene is named only where the DNA matches it firmly. The size entry is marked missing in some rows and otherwise reads once, few, many or a size class.

abundance | j_gene | v_gene | d_gene | CDR3aa | CDR3nt
many | TRBJ1-1 | TRBV29-1 | TRBD1 | CSGQGVTEAFF | TGCAGCGGACAGGGTGTCACTGAAGCTTTCTTT
many | TRBJ2-7 | TRBV5-1 | NA | CASRPQGSSYEQYF | TGCGCCAGCCGTCCTCAGGGGAGCTCCTACGAGCAGTACTTC
many | TRBJ2-7 | TRBV6-5 | NA | CASQGSTETYEQYF | TGTGCCAGCCAGGGTTCTACAGAAACCTACGAGCAGTACTTC
few | TRBJ1-1 | TRBV30 | NA | CAWSLTATLEAFF | TGTGCCTGGAGTTTAACAGCTACGTTAGAAGCTTTCTTT
NA | TRBJ2-7 | TRBV12-5 | NA | CASGLWEGEQYF | TGTGCTAGTGGTTTGTGGGAAGGCGAGCAGTACTTC
NA | TRBJ1-5 | TRBV6-2/TRBV6-3 | NA | CASSYSIGIGGNQPQHF | TGTGCCAGCAGTTACTCGATTGGGATTGGAGGCAATCAGCCCCAGCATTTT
many | TRBJ2-7 | TRBV11-2 | NA | CASSLDFSGSYEQYF | TGTGCCAGCAGCTTAGATTTTAGCGGCTCCTACGAGCAGTACTTC
few | TRBJ2-5 | TRBV2 | TRBD2 | CATTGTRNQETQYF | TGTGCCACTACCGGGACTAGGAACCAAGAGACCCAGTACTTC
many | TRBJ2-5 | TRBV19 | TRBD2 | CASSGRLAGDETQYF | TGTGCCAGTAGTGGAAGACTAGCGGGAGATGAGACCCAGTACTTC
many | TRBJ1-5 | TRBV20-1 | NA | CSASKGPPNQPQHF | TGCAGTGCTAGTAAAGGCCCGCCCAATCAGCCCCAGCATTTT
NA | TRBJ2-7 | TRBV12-3/TRBV12-4 | NA | CASSLSRDTYEQYF | TGTGCCAGCAGCTTATCGCGGGATACCTACGAGCAGTACTTC
many | TRBJ2-7 | TRBV7-8 | TRBD1 | CASSSDRVHEQYF | TGTGCCAGCAGCTCGGACAGGGTCCACGAGCAGTACTTC
few | TRBJ2-5 | TRBV27 | TRBD1 | CASSLQEGQGREETQYF | TGTGCCAGCAGTTTACAGGAAGGACAGGGGAGGGAAGAGACCCAGTACTTC
many | TRBJ2-5 | TRBV7-2 | NA | CASSSQAVQETQYF | TGTGCCAGCAGTTCCCAAGCGGTACAAGAGACCCAGTACTTC
many | TRBJ1-2 | TRBV19 | NA | CASSDTGRRGYTF | TGTGCCAGTAGTGACACAGGGCGTCGGGGCTACACCTTC
many | TRBJ2-7 | TRBV2 | NA | CASSDARRTGQDF | TGTGCCAGCAGTGACGCCCGGAGGACGGGGCAGGACTTC
NA | TRBJ2-5 | TRBV6-1 | NA | CASKGGGGFGTQYF | TGTGCCAGCAAGGGCGGAGGGGGATTTGGGACCCAGTACTTC
many | TRBJ1-2 | TRBV29-1 | NA | CSATTRVSGYTF | TGCAGCGCAACTACCAGGGTCAGCGGCTACACCTTC
many | TRBJ2-7 | TRBV12-3/TRBV12-4 | NA | CASSPQGYHEQYF | TGTGCCAGCAGTCCGCAGGGTTACCACGAGCAGTACTTC
many | TRBJ2-7 | TRBV7-9 | NA | CASSPRTDEQYF | TGTGCCAGCAGCCCAAGGACGGACGAGCAGTACTTC
many | TRBJ2-1 | TRBV28 | TRBD1 | CASSRVRAGGYNEQFF | TGTGCCAGCAGTCGGGTCCGCGCAGGGGGCTACAATGAGCAGTTCTTC
NA | TRBJ2-5 | TRBV6-1 | TRBD2 | CASSPIAGGRGETQYF | TGTGCCAGCAGTCCCATAGCGGGAGGGCGGGGAGAGACCCAGTACTTC
NA | TRBJ2-3 | TRBV12-3/TRBV12-4 | NA | CASRLGSTSTDTQYF | TGTGCCAGCAGACTCGGGTCAACTAGCACAGATACGCAGTATTTT
many | TRBJ2-2 | TRBV28 | NA | CASRLWGSGELFF | TGTGCCAGCAGGCTGTGGGGATCCGGGGAGCTGTTTTTT
many | TRBJ1-3 | TRBV15 | NA | CATSRDKNSHSGNTIYF | TGTGCCACCAGCAGAGATAAGAACAGCCACTCTGGAAACACCATATATTTT
NA | TRBJ2-2 | TRBV20-1 | TRBD1 | CSARGTGMNTGELFF | TGCAGTGCTAGGGGGACAGGGATGAACACCGGGGAGCTGTTTTTT
many | TRBJ2-2 | TRBV7-2 | NA | CASSVQGSPGELFF | TGTGCCAGCAGCGTACAGGGTTCTCCCGGGGAGCTGTTTTTT
NA | TRBJ2-7 | TRBV6-5 | NA | CASSYVRGNSGEQYF | TGTGCCAGCAGTTACGTAAGGGGGAACTCGGGCGAGCAGTACTTC
NA | TRBJ2-2 | TRBV6-2/TRBV6-3 | TRBD2 | CASRGMGLAGLANTGELFF | TGTGCCAGCAGGGGGATGGGACTAGCGGGGCTCGCGAACACCGGGGAGCTGTTTTTT
NA | TRBJ2-7 | TRBV7-8 | TRBD1 | CASRGQGTEQYF | TGTGCCAGCAGAGGACAGGGGACCGAGCAGTACTTC
many | TRBJ2-7 | TRBV11-2 | TRBD2 | CASSLDPGTSGQYF | TGTGCCAGCAGCTTAGATCCCGGGACTAGCGGGCAGTACTTC
many | TRBJ1-1 | TRBV7-2 | NA | CASSLIWVNTEAFF | TGTGCCAGCAGCTTAATTTGGGTTAACACTGAAGCTTTCTTT
many | TRBJ1-6 | TRBV6-1 | TRBD1 | CASKDRGNSPLHF | TGTGCCAGCAAGGACAGGGGGAATTCACCCCTCCACTTT
few | TRBJ1-2 | TRBV7-2 | NA | CASSLEVNYGYTF | TGTGCCAGCAGCTTAGAAGTTAACTATGGCTACACCTTC
many | TRBJ1-1 | TRBV3-1 | TRBD1 | CASSQEGTTGRNTEAFF | TGTGCCAGCAGCCAAGAAGGTACGACAGGGCGGAACACTGAAGCTTTCTTT
many | TRBJ2-7 | TRBV20-1 | NA | CSASIYEQYF | TGCAGTGCTTCGATCTACGAGCAGTACTTC
many | TRBJ1-5 | TRBV5-1 | TRBD1 | CASSQTGGYQPQHF | TGCGCCAGCAGCCAAACAGGGGGCTATCAGCCCCAGCATTTT
many | TRBJ1-2 | TRBV20-1 | NA | CSARGWGYGYTF | TGCAGTGCTAGGGGGTGGGGCTATGGCTACACCTTC
many | TRBJ2-4 | TRBV2 | TRBD2 | CASSRSAGDSIQYF | TGTGCCAGCAGCCGGAGTGCGGGAGATAGCATTCAGTACTTC
NA | TRBJ2-2 | TRBV2 | NA | CASTQTLNTGELFF | TGTGCCAGCACACAGACCTTGAACACCGGGGAGCTGTTTTTT
NA | TRBJ2-3 | TRBV11-2 | NA | CASSLDGTTTDTQYF | TGTGCCAGCAGCTTAGATGGTACAACAACAGATACGCAGTATTTT
many | TRBJ2-7 | TRBV20-1 | NA | CSAVDRGSAYEQYF | TGCAGTGCTGTGGATAGAGGCTCAGCCTACGAGCAGTACTTC
many | TRBJ2-7 | TRBV2 | NA | CASSATRPREEQYF | TGTGCCAGCAGTGCCACCCGGCCGCGGGAAGAGCAGTACTTC
many | TRBJ2-7 | TRBV30 | NA | CAWDGGGSYEQYF | TGTGCCTGGGATGGAGGCGGGTCCTACGAGCAGTACTTC
many | TRBJ1-5 | TRBV5-1 | TRBD1 | CASSLEGQFNQPQHF | TGCGCCAGCAGCTTGGAGGGACAGTTCAATCAGCCCCAGCATTTT
few | TRBJ1-1 | TRBV11-1 | NA | CASSSTLGGGRGMNTEAFF | TGTGCCAGCAGCTCTACCCTCGGGGGTGGACGTGGCATGAACACTGAAGCTTTCTTT
many | TRBJ2-7 | TRBV18 | TRBD1 | CASSLPGQVYEQYF | TGTGCCAGCTCCCTTCCGGGACAGGTCTACGAGCAGTACTTC
many | TRBJ1-5 | TRBV30 | TRBD1 | CAWSATGGRPLGQPQHF | TGTGCCTGGAGTGCGACAGGGGGCCGACCTCTAGGTCAGCCCCAGCATTTT
NA | TRBJ1-5 | TRBV12-3/TRBV12-4 | TRBD1 | CASSSPGQGAGQPQHF | TGTGCCAGCAGTTCTCCGGGACAGGGGGCGGGTCAGCCCCAGCATTTT
NA | TRBJ1-1 | TRBV6-5 | NA | CASSYSGDPAFF | TGTGCCAGCAGTTACTCTGGGGACCCCGCTTTCTTT
few | TRBJ2-7 | TRBV6-2/TRBV6-3 | NA | CASKGSGSYGQYF | TGTGCCAGCAAGGGCTCCGGGAGCTACGGGCAGTACTTC
many | TRBJ2-7 | TRBV6-2/TRBV6-3 | NA | CASSASVALSVF | TGTGCCAGCAGCGCCTCCGTCGCCTTGTCCGTCTTC
many | TRBJ2-7 | TRBV19 | NA | CASSSRALYEQYF | TGTGCCAGTAGTAGCAGGGCCCTATACGAGCAGTACTTC
NA | TRBJ1-3 | TRBV5-1 | TRBD1 | CASSRDRGVGNTIYF | TGCGCCAGCAGCCGGGACAGGGGCGTTGGAAACACCATATATTTT
NA | TRBJ2-2 | TRBV6-2/TRBV6-3 | NA | CATRPGEWFTGELFF | TGTGCCACCCGCCCGGGGGAGTGGTTTACCGGGGAGCTGTTTTTT
many | TRBJ1-2 | TRBV30 | NA | CACPGIRPYGYTF | TGTGCCTGCCCCGGAATCCGACCCTATGGCTACACCTTC
many | TRBJ1-1 | TRBV29-1 | TRBD1 | CSAHRGGGTEAFF | TGCAGCGCGCACAGGGGAGGTGGCACTGAAGCTTTCTTT
many | TRBJ1-5 | TRBV6-1 | NA | CASRRGRGTPQHF | TGTGCCAGCAGACGGGGTCGGGGCACCCCCCAGCATTTT
many | TRBJ2-7 | TRBV6-5 | NA | CASSLTGTTRGEQYF | TGTGCCAGCAGCCTGACCGGGACAACCAGGGGCGAGCAGTACTTC
many | TRBJ1-2 | TRBV14 | NA | CASSKDSYGYTF | TGTGCCAGCAGCAAGGACTCCTATGGCTACACCTTC